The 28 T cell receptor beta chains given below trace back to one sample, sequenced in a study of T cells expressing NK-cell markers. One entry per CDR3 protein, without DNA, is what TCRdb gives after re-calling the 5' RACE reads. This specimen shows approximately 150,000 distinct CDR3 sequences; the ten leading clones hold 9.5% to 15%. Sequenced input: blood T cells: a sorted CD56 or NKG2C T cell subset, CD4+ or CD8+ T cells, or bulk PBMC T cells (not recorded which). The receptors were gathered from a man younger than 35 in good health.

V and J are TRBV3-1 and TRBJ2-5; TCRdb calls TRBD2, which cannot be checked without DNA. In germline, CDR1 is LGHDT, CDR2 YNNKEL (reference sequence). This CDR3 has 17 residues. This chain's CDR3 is CASSQDLTSGKQETQYF.

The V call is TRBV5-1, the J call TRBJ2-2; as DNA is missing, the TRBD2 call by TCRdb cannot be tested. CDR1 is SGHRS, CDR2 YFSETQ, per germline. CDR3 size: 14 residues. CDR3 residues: CASSLARVAGELFF.

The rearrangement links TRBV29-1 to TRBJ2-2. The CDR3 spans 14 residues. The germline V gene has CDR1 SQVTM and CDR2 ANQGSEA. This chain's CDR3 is CSVGRQENTGELFF.

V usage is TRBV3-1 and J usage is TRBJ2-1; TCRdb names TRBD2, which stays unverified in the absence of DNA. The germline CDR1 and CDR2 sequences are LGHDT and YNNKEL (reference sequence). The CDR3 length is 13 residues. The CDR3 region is CAPGTTDLARQFF.

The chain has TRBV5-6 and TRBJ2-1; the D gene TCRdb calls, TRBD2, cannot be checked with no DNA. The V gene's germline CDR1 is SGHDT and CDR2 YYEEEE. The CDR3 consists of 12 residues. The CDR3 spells CASSPGSGEQFF.

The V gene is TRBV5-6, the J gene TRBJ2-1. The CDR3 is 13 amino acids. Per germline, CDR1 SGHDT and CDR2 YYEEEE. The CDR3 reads CASSFVTLNEQFF.

CDR3 amino acids: CASTPDSQQYF. The chain uses TRBV7-9 and TRBJ2-5; TCRdb gives TRBD1 as the D gene, but with no DNA this cannot be confirmed. This CDR3 is built from 11 residues. Germline V CDR1 and CDR2: SEHNR, FQNEAQ (reference sequence).

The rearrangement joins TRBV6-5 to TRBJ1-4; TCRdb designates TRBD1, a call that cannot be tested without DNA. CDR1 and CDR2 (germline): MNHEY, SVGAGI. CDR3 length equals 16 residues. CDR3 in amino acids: CASSYLRDRGNEKLFF.

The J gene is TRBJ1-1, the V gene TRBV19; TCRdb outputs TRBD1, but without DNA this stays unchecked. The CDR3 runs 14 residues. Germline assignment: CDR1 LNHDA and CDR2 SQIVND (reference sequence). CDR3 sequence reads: CAAASLSGQVEAFF.

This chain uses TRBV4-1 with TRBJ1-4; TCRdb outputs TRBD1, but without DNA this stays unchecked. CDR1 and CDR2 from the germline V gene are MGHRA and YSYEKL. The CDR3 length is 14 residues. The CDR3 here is CASSQEGPDEKLFF.

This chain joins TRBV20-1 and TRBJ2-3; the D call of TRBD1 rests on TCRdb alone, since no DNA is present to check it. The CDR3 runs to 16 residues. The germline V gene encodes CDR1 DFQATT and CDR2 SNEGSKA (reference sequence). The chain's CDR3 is CSAREKGVTSRDTQYF.

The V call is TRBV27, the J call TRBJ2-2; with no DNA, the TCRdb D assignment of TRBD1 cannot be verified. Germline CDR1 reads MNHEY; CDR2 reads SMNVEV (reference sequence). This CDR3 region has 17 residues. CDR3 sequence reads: CASSLPPDRRNTGELFF.

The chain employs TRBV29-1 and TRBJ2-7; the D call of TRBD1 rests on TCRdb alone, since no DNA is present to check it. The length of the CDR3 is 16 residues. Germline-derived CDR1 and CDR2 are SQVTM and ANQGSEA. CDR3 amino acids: CSAQVGTGEGSYEQYF.

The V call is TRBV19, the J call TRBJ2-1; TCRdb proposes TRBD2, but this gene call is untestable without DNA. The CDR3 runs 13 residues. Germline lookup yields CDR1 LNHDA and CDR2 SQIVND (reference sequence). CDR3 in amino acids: CASSSGLGVEQFF.

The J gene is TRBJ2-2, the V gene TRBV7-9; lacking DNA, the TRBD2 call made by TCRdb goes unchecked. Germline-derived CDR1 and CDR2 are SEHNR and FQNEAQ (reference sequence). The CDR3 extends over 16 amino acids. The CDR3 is CASSLYGLSHPGELFF.

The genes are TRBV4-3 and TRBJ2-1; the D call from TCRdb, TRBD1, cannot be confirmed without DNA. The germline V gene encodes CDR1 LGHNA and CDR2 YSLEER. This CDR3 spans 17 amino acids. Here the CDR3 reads CASSQAPSREAYNEQFF.

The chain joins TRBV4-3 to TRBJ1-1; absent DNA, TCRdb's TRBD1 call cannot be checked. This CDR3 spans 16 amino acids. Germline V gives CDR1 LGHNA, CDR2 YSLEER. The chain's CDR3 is CASSQTVGQMNTEAFF.

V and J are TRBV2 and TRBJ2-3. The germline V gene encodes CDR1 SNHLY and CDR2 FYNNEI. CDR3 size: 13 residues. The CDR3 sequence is CASTGGRYDTQYF.

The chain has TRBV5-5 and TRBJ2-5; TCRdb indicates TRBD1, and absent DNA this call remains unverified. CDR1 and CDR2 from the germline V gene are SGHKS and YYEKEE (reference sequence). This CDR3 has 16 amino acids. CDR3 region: CASSLAPTGGRETQYF. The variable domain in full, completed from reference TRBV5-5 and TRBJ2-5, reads DAGVTQSPTHLIKTRGQQVTLRCSPISGHKSVSWYQQVLGQGPQFIFQYYEKEERGRGNFPDRFSARQFPNYSSELNVNALLLGDSALYLCASSLAPTGGRETQYFGPGTRLLVL.

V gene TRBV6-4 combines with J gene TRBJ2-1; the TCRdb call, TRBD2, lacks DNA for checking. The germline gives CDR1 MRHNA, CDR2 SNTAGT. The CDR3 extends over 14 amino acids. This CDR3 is CASSSRSGTNEQFF.

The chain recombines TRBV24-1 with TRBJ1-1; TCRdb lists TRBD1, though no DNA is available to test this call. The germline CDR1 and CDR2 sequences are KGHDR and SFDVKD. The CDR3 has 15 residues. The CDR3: CATSESGQLNTEAFF.

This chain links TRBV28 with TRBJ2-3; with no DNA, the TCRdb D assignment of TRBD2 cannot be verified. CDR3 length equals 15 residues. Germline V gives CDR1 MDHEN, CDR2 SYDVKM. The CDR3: CASSLSRAGTDTQYF.

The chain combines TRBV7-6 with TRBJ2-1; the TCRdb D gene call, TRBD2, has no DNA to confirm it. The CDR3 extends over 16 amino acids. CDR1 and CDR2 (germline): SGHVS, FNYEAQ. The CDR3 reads CASSPAGGGWSNEQFF.

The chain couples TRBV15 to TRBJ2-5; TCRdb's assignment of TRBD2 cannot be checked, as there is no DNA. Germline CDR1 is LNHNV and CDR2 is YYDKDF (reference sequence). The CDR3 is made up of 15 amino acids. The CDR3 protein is CATGLAGDISETQYF.

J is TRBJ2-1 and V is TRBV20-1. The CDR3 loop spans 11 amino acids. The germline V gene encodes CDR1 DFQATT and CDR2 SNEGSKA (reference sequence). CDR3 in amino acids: CSALIWNEQFF.

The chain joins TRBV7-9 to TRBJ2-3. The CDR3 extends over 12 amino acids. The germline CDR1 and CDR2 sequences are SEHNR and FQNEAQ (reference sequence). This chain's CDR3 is CASSLAVTMQYF.

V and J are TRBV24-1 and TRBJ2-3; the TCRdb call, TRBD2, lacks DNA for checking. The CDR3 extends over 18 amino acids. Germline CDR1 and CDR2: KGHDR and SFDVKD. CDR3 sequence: CATSDAGRTRTVQDTQYF.

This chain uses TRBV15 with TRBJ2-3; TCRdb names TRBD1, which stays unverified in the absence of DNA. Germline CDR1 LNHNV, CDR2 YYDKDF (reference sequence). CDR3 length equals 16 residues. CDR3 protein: CATSRGPGGRTDTQYF.